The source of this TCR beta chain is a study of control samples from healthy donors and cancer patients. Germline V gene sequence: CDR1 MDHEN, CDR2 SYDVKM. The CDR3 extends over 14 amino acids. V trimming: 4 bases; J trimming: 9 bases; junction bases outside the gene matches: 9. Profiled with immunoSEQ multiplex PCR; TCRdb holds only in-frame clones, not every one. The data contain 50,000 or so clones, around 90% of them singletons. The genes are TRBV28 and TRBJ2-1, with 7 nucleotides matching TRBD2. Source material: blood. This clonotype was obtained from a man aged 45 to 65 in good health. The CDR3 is CASSSPGGWSEQFF. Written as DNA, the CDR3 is TGTGCCAGCAGTTCCCCGGGAGGTTGGAGTGAGCAGTTCTTC.